The rows below give T cell receptor beta chains drawn from one sample of a study of PD-1 blockade in classical Hodgkin lymphoma. Using immunoSEQ multiplex PCR, the repertoire was profiled, and TCRdb retains in-frame clones only, with some absent. Here the sample spans 100,000 or so clones, about 92% being singletons. The input for sequencing was peripheral blood mononuclear cells (PBMCs), taken before the fourth cycle of nivolumab. These receptors were taken from a human donor with classical Hodgkin lymphoma. The CDR3 runs from the conserved cysteine through the conserved F or W. The order of the fields is D gene, J gene, clone size, V gene, CDR3 DNA, CDR3 protein. A D gene is named only where the DNA matches it firmly. Where a row states a size, it is once, few, many or the class of an expanded clone; other rows omit it.

TRBD1 TRBJ2-7 few TRBV11-2 TGTGCCAGCAGCCCAGGGGGGACAGGGCACTACGAGCAGTACTTC CASSPGGTGHYEQYF
TRBD1 TRBJ2-3 . TRBV7-9 TGTGCCAGCAGCCCACGAGGGTCAGACAGGGAAGGGACAGATACGCAGTATTTT CASSPRGSDREGTDTQYF
. TRBJ2-2 . TRBV27 TGTGCCAGCAGCTCCTTGTCAGGGGCCGGGGAGCTGTTTTTT CASSSLSGAGELFF
. TRBJ1-1 . TRBV7-9 TGTGCCAGCAATGGGGGGGTGAACACTGAAGCTTTCTTT CASNGGVNTEAFF
TRBD1 TRBJ1-1 once TRBV6-1 TGTGCCAGCAGTGGATATCCGGGACAGGGAAACACTGAAGCTTTCTTT CASSGYPGQGNTEAFF
. TRBJ2-7 . TRBV19 TGTGCCAGTAGTAGCCGACTCTCTTACGAGCAGTACTTC CASSSRLSYEQYF
. TRBJ1-1 . TRBV4-1 TGCGCCAGCAGCCAAGTCAATTTAGGGTTTAGGGATGAAGCTTTCTTT CASSQVNLGFRDEAFF
. TRBJ2-5 . TRBV6-1 TGTGCCGCGAGAGAGTGGAGCCAAGAGACCCAGTACTTC CAAREWSQETQYF
. TRBJ1-1 . TRBV19 TGTGCCAGTAGTATTATTGAGGGACCCAGCATGAACACTGAAGCTTTCTTT CASSIIEGPSMNTEAFF
. TRBJ2-7 . TRBV19 TGTGCCAGTAGTCACTTACCCACCTACGAGCAGTACTTC CASSHLPTYEQYF
TRBD1 TRBJ2-7 . TRBV2 TGTGCCAGCAGTCCGGGACAGGGGATCGGCGAGCAGTACTTC CASSPGQGIGEQYF
. TRBJ1-1 . TRBV6-5 TGTGCCAGCAGTTACTCGAATAAGAGGAACACTGAAGCTTTCTTT CASSYSNKRNTEAFF
. TRBJ2-1 . TRBV2 TGTGCCAGCAGTGAAGACTACCGTTACAATGAGCAGTTCTTC CASSEDYRYNEQFF
. TRBJ1-5 many TRBV18 TGTGCCAGCTCACTGCAGGGGAATGGTCAGCCCCAGCATTTT CASSLQGNGQPQHF
. TRBJ2-1 . TRBV30 TGTGCCTGGAGTTACCTAACGGGGGGCGGTGAGCAGTTCTTC CAWSYLTGGGEQFF
TRBD2 TRBJ2-1 . TRBV5-1 TGCGCCAGCAGCGAAGGACTAGCGGGGAACAATGAGCAGTTCTTC CASSEGLAGNNEQFF
. TRBJ1-5 . TRBV19 TGTGCCAGTAGTATAAGGGACTATAGCAATCAGCCCCAGCATTTT CASSIRDYSNQPQHF
TRBD2 TRBJ2-1 . TRBV11-3 TGTGCCAGCAGCTTAGATTCGCGGGGGGAGCAGTTCTTC CASSLDSRGEQFF